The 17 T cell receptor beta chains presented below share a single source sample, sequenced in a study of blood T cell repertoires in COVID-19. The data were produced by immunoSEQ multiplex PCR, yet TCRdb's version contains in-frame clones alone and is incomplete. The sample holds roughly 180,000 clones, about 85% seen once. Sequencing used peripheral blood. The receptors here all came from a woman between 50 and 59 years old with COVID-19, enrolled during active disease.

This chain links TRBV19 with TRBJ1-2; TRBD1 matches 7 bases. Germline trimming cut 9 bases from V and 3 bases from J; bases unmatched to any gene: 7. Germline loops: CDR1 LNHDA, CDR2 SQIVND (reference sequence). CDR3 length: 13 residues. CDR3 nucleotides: TGTGCCAGCACCGGGACAGAGGACTATGGCTACACCTTC. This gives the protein CASTGTEDYGYTF.

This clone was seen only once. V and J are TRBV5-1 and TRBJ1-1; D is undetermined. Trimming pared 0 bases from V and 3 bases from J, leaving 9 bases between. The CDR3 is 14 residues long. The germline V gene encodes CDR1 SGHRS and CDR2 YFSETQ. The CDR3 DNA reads TGCGCCAGCAGCTTGGATAGGCGGGACACTGAAGCTTTCTTT. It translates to CASSLDRRDTEAFF.

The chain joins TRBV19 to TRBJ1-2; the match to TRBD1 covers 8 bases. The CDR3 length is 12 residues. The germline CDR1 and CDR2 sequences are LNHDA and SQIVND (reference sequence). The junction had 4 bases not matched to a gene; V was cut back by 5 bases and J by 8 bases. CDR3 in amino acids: CASSARQGGYTF. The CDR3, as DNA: TGTGCCAGTAGTGCCAGACAGGGGGGCTACACCTTC.

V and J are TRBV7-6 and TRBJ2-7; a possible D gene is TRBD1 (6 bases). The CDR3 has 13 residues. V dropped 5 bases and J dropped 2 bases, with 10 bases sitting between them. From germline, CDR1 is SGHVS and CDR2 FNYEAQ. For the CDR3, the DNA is TGTGCCAGCAGCGAAGGACAGCCCTACGAGCAGTACTTC. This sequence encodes CASSEGQPYEQYF.

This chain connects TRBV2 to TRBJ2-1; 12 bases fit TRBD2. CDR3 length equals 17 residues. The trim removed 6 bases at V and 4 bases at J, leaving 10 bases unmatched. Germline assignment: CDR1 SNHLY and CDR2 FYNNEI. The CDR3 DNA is TGTGCCAGCAGCGCACGCCACCTAGCGGGGGGGTACAATGAGCAGTTCTTC. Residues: CASSARHLAGGYNEQFF.

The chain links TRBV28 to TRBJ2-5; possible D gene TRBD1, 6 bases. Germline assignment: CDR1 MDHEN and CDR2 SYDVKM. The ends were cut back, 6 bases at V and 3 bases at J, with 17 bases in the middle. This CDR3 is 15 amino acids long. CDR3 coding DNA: TGTGCCAGCAGCGGCCCAACAGGGTTGGAAGAGACCCAGTACTTC. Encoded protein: CASSGPTGLEETQYF.

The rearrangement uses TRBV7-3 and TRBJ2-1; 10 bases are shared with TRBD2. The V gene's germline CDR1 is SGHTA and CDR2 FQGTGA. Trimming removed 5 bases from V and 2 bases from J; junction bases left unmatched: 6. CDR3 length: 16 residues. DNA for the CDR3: TGTGCCAGCAGCCCCACTAGCGGGGAACCCTACAATGAGCAGTTCTTC. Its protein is CASSPTSGEPYNEQFF.

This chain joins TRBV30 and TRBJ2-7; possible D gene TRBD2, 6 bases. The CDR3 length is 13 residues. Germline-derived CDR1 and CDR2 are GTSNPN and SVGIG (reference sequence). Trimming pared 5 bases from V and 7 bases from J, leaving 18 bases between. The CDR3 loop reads CAWGTLSGREQYF. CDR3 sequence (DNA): TGTGCCTGGGGGACTTTATCGGGGAGGGAGCAGTACTTC. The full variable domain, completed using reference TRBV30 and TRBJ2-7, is SQTIHQWPATLVQPVGSPLSLECTVEGTSNPNLYWYRQAAGRGLQLLFYSVGIGQISSEVPQNLSASRPQDRQFILSSKKLLLSDSGFYLCAWGTLSGREQYFGPGTRLTVT.

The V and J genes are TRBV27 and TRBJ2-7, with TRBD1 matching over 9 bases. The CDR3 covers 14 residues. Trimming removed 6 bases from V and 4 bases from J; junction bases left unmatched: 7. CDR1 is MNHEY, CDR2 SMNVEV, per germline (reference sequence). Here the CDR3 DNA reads TGTGCCAGCAGACCGGGACAGGGCATATACGAGCAGTACTTC. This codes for CASRPGQGIYEQYF.

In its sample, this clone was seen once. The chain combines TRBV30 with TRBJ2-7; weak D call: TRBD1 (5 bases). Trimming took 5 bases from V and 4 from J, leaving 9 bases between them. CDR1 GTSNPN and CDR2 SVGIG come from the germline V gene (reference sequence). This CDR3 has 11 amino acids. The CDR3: CAWATVYEQYF. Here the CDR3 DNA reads TGTGCCTGGGCGACAGTATACGAGCAGTACTTC.

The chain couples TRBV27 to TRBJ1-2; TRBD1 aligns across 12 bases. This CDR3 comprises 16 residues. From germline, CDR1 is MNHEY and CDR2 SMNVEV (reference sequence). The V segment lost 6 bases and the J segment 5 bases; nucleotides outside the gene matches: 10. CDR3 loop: CASRPEGQGAGYGYTF. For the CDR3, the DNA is TGTGCCAGCAGGCCGGAGGGACAGGGGGCCGGATATGGCTACACCTTC.

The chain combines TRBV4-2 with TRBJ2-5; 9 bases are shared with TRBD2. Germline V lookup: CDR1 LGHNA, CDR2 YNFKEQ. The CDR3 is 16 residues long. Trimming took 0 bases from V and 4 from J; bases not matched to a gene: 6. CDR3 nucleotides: TGTGCCAGCAGCCAAGATCCCCTAGCGGGGCCAGAGACCCAGTACTTC. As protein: CASSQDPLAGPETQYF.

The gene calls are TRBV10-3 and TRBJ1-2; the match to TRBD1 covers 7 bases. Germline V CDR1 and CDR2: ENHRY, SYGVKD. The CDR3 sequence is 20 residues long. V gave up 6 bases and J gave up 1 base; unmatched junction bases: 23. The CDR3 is CAIRPHAGTVTTAVNYGYTF. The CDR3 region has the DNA TGTGCCATCAGGCCCCACGCCGGGACAGTTACCACCGCGGTTAACTATGGCTACACCTTC.

This CDR3 reads CASKPQGRRTEAFF. The CDR3 coding sequence is TGTGCCAGCAAGCCACAGGGAAGGCGGACTGAAGCTTTCTTT. The rearrangement links TRBV6-5 to TRBJ1-1; maybe TRBD1 (6 bases). This CDR3 contains 14 residues. Germline CDR1 is MNHEY and CDR2 is SVGAGI. Trimming left V 7 bases short and J 5 bases short, with 17 bases between.

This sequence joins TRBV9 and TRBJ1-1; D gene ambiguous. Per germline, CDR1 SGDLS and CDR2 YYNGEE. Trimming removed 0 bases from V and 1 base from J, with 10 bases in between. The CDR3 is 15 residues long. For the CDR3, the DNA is TGTGCCAGCAGCGTAGATTCATGGGCGAACACTGAAGCTTTCTTT. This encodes CASSVDSWANTEAFF.

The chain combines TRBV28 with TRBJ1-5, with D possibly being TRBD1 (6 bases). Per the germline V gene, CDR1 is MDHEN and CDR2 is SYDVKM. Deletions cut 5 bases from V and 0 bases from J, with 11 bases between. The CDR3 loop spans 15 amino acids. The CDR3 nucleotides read TGTGCCAGCAGTAGTGGACAGATTAGCAATCAGCCCCAGCATTTT. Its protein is CASSSGQISNQPQHF. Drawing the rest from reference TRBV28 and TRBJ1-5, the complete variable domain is DVKVTQSSRYLVKRTGEKVFLECVQDMDHENMFWYRQDPGLGLRLIYFSYDVKMKEKGDIPEGYSVSREKKERFSLILESASTNQTSMYLCASSSGQISNQPQHFGDGTRLSIL.

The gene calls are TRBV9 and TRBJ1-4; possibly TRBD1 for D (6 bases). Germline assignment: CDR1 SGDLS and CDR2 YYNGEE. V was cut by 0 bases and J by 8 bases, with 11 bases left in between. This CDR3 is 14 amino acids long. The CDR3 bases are TGTGCCAGCAGCGTAGGCAGGGGTGGAGAAAAACTGTTTTTT. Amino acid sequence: CASSVGRGGEKLFF.